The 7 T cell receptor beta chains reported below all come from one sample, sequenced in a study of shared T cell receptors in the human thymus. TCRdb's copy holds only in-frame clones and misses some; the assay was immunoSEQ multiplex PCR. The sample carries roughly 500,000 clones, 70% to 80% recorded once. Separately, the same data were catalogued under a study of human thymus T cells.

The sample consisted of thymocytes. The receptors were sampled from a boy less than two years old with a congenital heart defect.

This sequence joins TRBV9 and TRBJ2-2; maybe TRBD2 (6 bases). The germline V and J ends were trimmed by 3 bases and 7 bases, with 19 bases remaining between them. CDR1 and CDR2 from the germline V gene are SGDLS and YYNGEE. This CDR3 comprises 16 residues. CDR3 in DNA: TGTGCCAGCAGCGCCTCCCCCCAACGCGGGGACGGGGAGCTGTTTTTT. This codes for CASSASPQRGDGELFF.

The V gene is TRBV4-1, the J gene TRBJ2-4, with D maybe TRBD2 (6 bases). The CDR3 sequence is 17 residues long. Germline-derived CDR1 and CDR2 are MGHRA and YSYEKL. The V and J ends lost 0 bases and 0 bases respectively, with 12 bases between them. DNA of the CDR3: TGCGCCAGCAGCCAAGAATCCGGGGAGGAAGCCAAAAACATTCAGTACTTC. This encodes CASSQESGEEAKNIQYF.

The CDR3 here is CASSRPIKREEYNEQFF. The CDR3 DNA reads as TGTGCCAGCAGCCGCCCCATCAAGCGGGAGGAGTACAATGAGCAGTTCTTC. The J gene is TRBJ2-1, the V gene TRBV5-6; 9 bases are shared with TRBD2. The CDR3 is made up of 17 amino acids. In germline, CDR1 is SGHDT, CDR2 YYEEEE. J was trimmed by 4 bases and V by 4 bases; bases with no gene match: 12.

This CDR3 reads CASSFQANTGELFF. The CDR3, as DNA: TGTGCCAGCAGTTTTCAGGCGAACACCGGGGAGCTGTTTTTT. The chain couples TRBV6-6 to TRBJ2-2; D uncertain. This CDR3 has 14 amino acids. V lost 4 bases, J lost 0 bases, and 6 bases lay in between. Germline V gene sequence: CDR1 MNHNY, CDR2 SVGAGI (reference sequence).

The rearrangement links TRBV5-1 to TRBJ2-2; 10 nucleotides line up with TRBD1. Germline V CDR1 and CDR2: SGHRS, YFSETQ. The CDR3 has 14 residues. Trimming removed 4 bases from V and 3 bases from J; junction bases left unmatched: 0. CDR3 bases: TGCGCCAGCAGCGGGACAGGGGACACCGGGGAGCTGTTTTTT. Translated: CASSGTGDTGELFF.

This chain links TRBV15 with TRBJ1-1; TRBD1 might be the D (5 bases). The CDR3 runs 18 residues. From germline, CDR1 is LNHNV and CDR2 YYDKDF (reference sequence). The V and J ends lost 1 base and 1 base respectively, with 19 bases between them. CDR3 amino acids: CATSRVPWRGVENTEAFF. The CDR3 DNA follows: TGTGCCACCAGCAGAGTTCCGTGGCGGGGGGTGGAGAACACTGAAGCTTTCTTT.

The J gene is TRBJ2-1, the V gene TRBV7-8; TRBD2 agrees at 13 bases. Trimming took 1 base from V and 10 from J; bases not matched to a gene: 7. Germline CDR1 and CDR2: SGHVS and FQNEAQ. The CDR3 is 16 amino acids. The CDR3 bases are TGTGCCAGCAGCTTAGGAGGACTAGCGGGAGTTAGGGAGCAGTTCTTC. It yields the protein CASSLGGLAGVREQFF.